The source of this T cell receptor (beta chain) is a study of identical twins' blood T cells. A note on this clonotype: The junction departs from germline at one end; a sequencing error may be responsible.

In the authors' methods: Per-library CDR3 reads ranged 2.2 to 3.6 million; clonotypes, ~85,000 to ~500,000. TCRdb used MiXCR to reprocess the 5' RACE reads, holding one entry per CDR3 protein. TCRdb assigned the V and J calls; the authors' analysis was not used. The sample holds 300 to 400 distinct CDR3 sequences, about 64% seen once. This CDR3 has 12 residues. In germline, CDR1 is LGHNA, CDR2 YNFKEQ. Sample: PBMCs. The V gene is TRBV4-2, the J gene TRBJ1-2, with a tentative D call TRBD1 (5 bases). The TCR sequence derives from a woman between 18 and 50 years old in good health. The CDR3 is CASSQEKQVIAF. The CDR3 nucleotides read TGTGCCAGCAGCCAAGAAAAACAGGTGATAGCCTTC.